A single sample is the source of the 23 T cell receptor beta chains below, sequenced in a study of technical replicates of blood from a few donors. Repertoires were generated with immunoSEQ multiplex PCR, while TCRdb's copy carries only in-frame clones and drops some. The sample has more than 65,000 clones, approximately 93% seen once. Sequencing used T cells isolated from PBMCs. The receptor source for this set is a human donor in good health.

The V gene is TRBV11-3, the J gene TRBJ2-2; 8 nucleotides agree with TRBD1. V trimming: 1 base; J trimming: 0 bases; junction bases outside the gene matches: 1. Germline V gene data show CDR1 as SGHNT and CDR2 as YENEEA. The CDR3 consists of 16 residues. In DNA form, the CDR3 reads TGTGCCAGCAGCTTAGGACAGGGGTCGAACACCGGGGAGCTGTTTTTT. Protein product: CASSLGQGSNTGELFF.

The V gene is TRBV6-4, the J gene TRBJ1-5; possibly TRBD1 for D (5 bases). V dropped 8 bases and J dropped 0 bases, with 26 bases sitting between them. This CDR3 is 19 amino acids long. Germline assignment: CDR1 MRHNA and CDR2 SNTAGT. CDR3 sequence (DNA): TGTGCCAGCGATAAAGGGGCACCAGGGATAGGATTTAGCAATCAGCCCCAGCATTTT. Protein: CASDKGAPGIGFSNQPQHF.

The chain joins TRBV19 to TRBJ1-5; D remains unclear. The CDR3 is 15 residues long. The V gene's germline CDR1 is LNHDA and CDR2 SQIVND (reference sequence). V lost 7 bases to trimming and J lost 0 bases, with 13 bases between them. The CDR3 sequence: CASNPTAYSNQPQHF. The CDR3 nucleotides are TGTGCCAGTAACCCCACTGCCTATAGCAATCAGCCCCAGCATTTT.

This chain links TRBV19 with TRBJ1-5; no reliable D call. This CDR3 spans 14 amino acids. Germline CDR1 is LNHDA and CDR2 is SQIVND (reference sequence). V lost 7 bases to trimming and J lost 5 bases, with 15 bases between them. The CDR3 loop reads CASMGLAIYQPQHF. Here the CDR3 DNA reads TGTGCCAGTATGGGCCTGGCTATTTATCAGCCCCAGCATTTT. The full variable domain, rest sourced from reference TRBV19 and TRBJ1-5, is DGGITQSPKYLFRKEGQNVTLSCEQNLNHDAMYWYRQDPGQGLRLIYYSQIVNDFQKGDIAEGYSVSREKKESFPLTVTSAQKNPTAFYLCASMGLAIYQPQHFGDGTRLSIL.

The J gene is TRBJ1-2, the V gene TRBV5-1; 7 nucleotides align to TRBD1. The CDR3 has 14 residues. Losses at the gene ends were 0 bases for V and 6 bases for J; bases not matched to a gene: 5. The germline CDR1 and CDR2 sequences are SGHRS and YFSETQ. Here the CDR3 DNA reads TGCGCCAGCAGCTTGGTAGGGGGCAAGGATGGCTACACCTTC. As protein: CASSLVGGKDGYTF.

V gene TRBV27 combines with J gene TRBJ2-7; D possibly corresponds to TRBD1 (5 bases). Looked up from germline, CDR1 is MNHEY and CDR2 is SMNVEV (reference sequence). The CDR3 totals 11 residues. Trimming took off 5 bases at V and 4 bases at J, with 6 bases between the two ends. DNA for the CDR3: TGTGCCAGCAGTCAGGGATACGAGCAGTACTTC. Translating it yields CASSQGYEQYF.

V gene TRBV2 combines with J gene TRBJ1-1; D call uncertain. The CDR3 consists of 12 residues. CDR1 is SNHLY and CDR2 is FYNNEI in the germline V gene. Trimming left V 6 bases short and J 4 bases short, with 9 bases between. CDR3 protein: CASRRVFTEAFF. DNA of the CDR3: TGTGCCAGCAGGAGGGTTTTCACTGAAGCTTTCTTT.

This clone was observed a single time. The chain is built from TRBV4-3 and TRBJ1-5; no reliable D call. From germline, CDR1 is LGHNA and CDR2 YSLEER. The CDR3 length is 14 residues. Trimming took off 1 base at V and 2 bases at J, with 6 bases between the two ends. CDR3 loop: CASSQGEGNQPQHF. The DNA of the CDR3 is TGCGCCAGCAGCCAAGGGGAGGGCAATCAGCCCCAGCATTTT.

This rearrangement joins TRBV30 to TRBJ1-3, with D tentatively TRBD1 (5 bases). Trimming removed 5 bases at V and 0 bases at J, with 11 bases between. The length of the CDR3 is 14 residues. Per the germline V gene, CDR1 is GTSNPN and CDR2 is SVGIG (reference sequence). CDR3 amino acids: CAWLGEASGNTIYF. The DNA of the CDR3 is TGTGCCTGGTTAGGGGAAGCCTCTGGAAACACCATATATTTT.

V is TRBV11-3 and J is TRBJ1-2; 8 bases map to TRBD1. This CDR3 has 15 amino acids. V lost 5 bases to trimming and J lost 8 bases; unmatched junction nucleotides: 13. The V gene's germline CDR1 is SGHNT and CDR2 YENEEA. The CDR3 region is CASSPGTGIDGGYTF. The CDR3 nucleotides read TGTGCCAGCAGCCCCGGGACAGGTATTGATGGCGGCTACACCTTC.

The rearrangement links TRBV7-3 to TRBJ2-7; possibly TRBD2 for D (5 bases). The CDR3 covers 14 residues. Germline CDR1 reads SGHTA; CDR2 reads FQGTGA. V was trimmed by 5 bases and J by 2 bases, leaving 13 bases between them. CDR3 in amino acids: CASSPTFSAYEQYF. The CDR3 bases are TGTGCCAGCAGCCCGACCTTTAGCGCCTACGAGCAGTACTTC.

The genes are TRBV7-2 and TRBJ2-1, with D perhaps matching TRBD1 (5 bases). The CDR3 has 17 residues. V was cut by 1 base and J by 4 bases, with 17 bases left in between. CDR1 is SGHTA and CDR2 is FQGNSA in the germline V gene. CDR3 DNA: TGTGCCAGCAGCTTAGTAGGGGTAGGGCCGGTTTACAATGAGCAGTTCTTC. This sequence encodes CASSLVGVGPVYNEQFF. Full variable domain (outside the CDR3, taken from reference TRBV7-2 and TRBJ2-1): GAGVSQSPSNKVTEKGKDVELRCDPISGHTALYWYRQSLGQGLEFLIYFQGNSAPDKSGLPSDRFSAERTGGSVSTLTIQRTQQEDSAVYLCASSLVGVGPVYNEQFFGPGTRLTVL.

This sequence joins TRBV6-5 and TRBJ2-7, with a weak D call TRBD1 (5 bases). The CDR3 is 13 residues long. V lost 8 bases to trimming and J lost 1 base, with 12 bases between them. CDR1 MNHEY and CDR2 SVGAGI come from the germline V gene. The chain's CDR3 is CASGMTVSYEQYF. The CDR3 region has the DNA TGTGCCAGCGGTATGACAGTTTCCTACGAGCAGTACTTC.

V is TRBV5-4 and J is TRBJ2-5; D is undetermined. This CDR3 is built from 14 residues. Germline V gene data show CDR1 as SGHNT and CDR2 as YYREEE (reference sequence). V lost 0 bases and J 1 base, leaving 7 bases between the germline ends. Here the CDR3 DNA reads TGTGCCAGCAGCTTGGAGAGTACCCAAGAGACCCAGTACTTC. Its protein product is CASSLESTQETQYF.

V usage is TRBV11-1 and J usage is TRBJ1-3, with D hard to call. This CDR3 is built from 15 residues. Trimming stripped 2 bases from V and 0 bases from J, with 8 bases between. Germline CDR1 is SGHAT and CDR2 is FQDESV (reference sequence). The DNA of the CDR3 is TGTGCCAGCAGCTTACATCGGTCCTCTGGAAACACCATATATTTT. This encodes CASSLHRSSGNTIYF.

The chain has TRBV6-1 and TRBJ1-2, with D tentatively TRBD1 (6 bases). V shed 4 bases and J shed 0 bases, with 15 bases lying between them. Germline assignment: CDR1 MNHNS and CDR2 SASEGT. The CDR3 contains 16 residues. In DNA, the CDR3 is TGTGCCAGCAGTGCCCCAGGGGTTAGAGCTAACTATGGCTACACCTTC. Translating gives CASSAPGVRANYGYTF.

The chain links TRBV7-9 to TRBJ2-3; TRBD2 aligns across 9 bases. The CDR3 is 16 residues long. Germline CDR1 and CDR2: SEHNR and FQNEAQ (reference sequence). The junction had 7 bases not matched to a gene; V was cut back by 3 bases and J by 3 bases. The CDR3 here is CASSFTASGTTDTQYF. The DNA of the CDR3 is TGTGCCAGCAGCTTTACGGCTAGCGGGACTACAGATACGCAGTATTTT.

The J gene is TRBJ1-2, the V gene TRBV29-1; 8 nucleotides agree with TRBD1. Unmatched junction bases numbered 8, after V lost 4 bases and J lost 10 bases. Germline V gene lookup returns CDR1 SQVTM and CDR2 ANQGSEA. The CDR3 loop spans 12 amino acids. CDR3 DNA: TGCAGCGTTGGGACTATGGACAGGGTCTACACCTTC. Its translation: CSVGTMDRVYTF.

This chain joins TRBV5-1 and TRBJ1-2; TRBD1 matches 9 bases. V lost 3 bases to trimming and J lost 3 bases; unmatched junction nucleotides: 9. CDR3 size: 16 residues. From germline, CDR1 is SGHRS and CDR2 YFSETQ. The CDR3, as DNA: TGCGCCAGCAGCTGGGACACAGGGGGCCTGGACTATGGCTACACCTTC. Residues: CASSWDTGGLDYGYTF. Full variable domain (outside the CDR3, taken from reference TRBV5-1 and TRBJ1-2): KAGVTQTPRYLIKTRGQQVTLSCSPISGHRSVSWYQQTPGQGLQFLFEYFSETQRNKGNFPGRFSGRQFSNSRSEMNVSTLELGDSALYLCASSWDTGGLDYGYTFGSGTRLTVV.

The rearrangement uses TRBV30 and TRBJ2-3; D is ambiguous. The CDR3 totals 11 residues. Trimming stripped 4 bases from V and 6 bases from J, with 8 bases between. Germline values: CDR1 GTSNPN, CDR2 SVGIG (reference sequence). CDR3 bases: TGTGCCTGGACTATTTTGGATACGCAGTATTTT. Translating gives CAWTILDTQYF.

This chain connects TRBV13 to TRBJ2-7, with D perhaps TRBD1 (5 bases). V gave up 5 bases and J gave up 3 bases, with 11 bases separating them. The CDR3 is 13 amino acids. Per the germline V gene, CDR1 is PRHDT and CDR2 is FYEKMQ (reference sequence). The CDR3 nucleotides are TGTGCCAGCAGCGGAATCGACAGCTACGAGCAGTACTTC. It translates to CASSGIDSYEQYF.

This chain uses TRBV4-3 with TRBJ2-7; 7 nucleotides line up with TRBD1. Germline CDR1 reads LGHNA; CDR2 reads YSLEER. V was clipped by 1 base and J by 0 bases; unmatched bases: 6. This CDR3 has 16 amino acids. CDR3 sequence: CASSQGISGGSYEQYF. The CDR3, as DNA: TGCGCCAGCAGCCAAGGGATCTCAGGGGGCTCCTACGAGCAGTACTTC.

The rearrangement uses TRBV9 and TRBJ2-1, with D perhaps TRBD1 (6 bases). The germline V gene has CDR1 SGDLS and CDR2 YYNGEE. Between the trimmed V and J ends, which lost 2 bases and 6 bases, there was a span of 12 bases. The length of the CDR3 is 14 residues. Here the CDR3 reads CASSVTRDINEQFF. The CDR3 DNA follows: TGTGCCAGCAGCGTTACCCGGGACATCAATGAGCAGTTCTTC.